The 12 T cell receptor beta chains reported below all come from one sample, sequenced in a study of tumor-infiltrating lymphocytes in primary liver carcinoma. Unsorted bulk tissue of roughly 18-32 mg yielded co-extracted RNA and DNA. From about 530 ng total RNA, TCR beta cDNA was generated with a primer in the constant region. Researchers made the TCR beta libraries by running three nested multiplex PCR rounds with slightly modified ARM-PCR. Running 10 cycles apiece, the first two PCR rounds relied on TRBV1-TRBV30 forward primers together with a C-beta reverse primer. TCRdb recomputed calls from the multiplex PCR reads with MiXCR, one row per CDR3 protein. Of under 45,000 distinct CDR3 sequences listed, roughly 70% are singletons. The sample comprised liver tumor tissue from sampling region 4. Specified subset: tumor region T4, right-lateral pole. All receptors come from a man aged 40-50 years with primary liver carcinoma and hepatitis B virus infection.

On this clonotype itself: The junction differs from germline at one of its ends, possibly a read error. The chain carries TRBV29-1 and TRBJ2-3, with TRBD1 identical over 7 bases. The CDR3 loop spans 12 amino acids. The germline gives CDR1 SQVTM, CDR2 ANQGSEA. The CDR3 reads CGVGTKGATQYF. CDR3 nucleotide sequence: TGCGGCGTTGGTACCAAGGGGGCTACACAGTATTTT.

The chain is built from TRBV14 and TRBJ2-1, with D hard to call. This CDR3 has 16 amino acids. Trimming took off 10 bases at V and 5 bases at J, with 24 bases between the two ends. In germline, CDR1 is SGHDN, CDR2 FVKESK. DNA for the CDR3: TGTGCCAATAGTGCCGTAGTTGGATGGGTAAACAATGAGCAGTTCTTC. This gives the protein CANSAVVGWVNNEQFF.

This clonotype was counted once. This CDR3 is missing its conserved last phenylalanine or tryptophan, likely due to a read error. The DNA is omitted, as the CDR3 cannot be located on it reliably, and the CDR3 follows TCRdb's listing. The V call is TRBV11-2, the J call TRBJ2-4; no check of the table's D call, TRBD1, against the DNA was made. Inclusive of both ends, the CDR3 amounts to 14 amino acids. The germline gives CDR1 SGHAT, CDR2 FQNNGV. The CDR3 here is CASSSGTGNNIQYY.

Points on this clonotype: The CDR3 does not close with the conserved phenylalanine or tryptophan, likely indicating a read error. This rearrangement joins TRBV7-8 to TRBJ2-5; 9 nucleotides agree with TRBD1. Germline V gene lookup returns CDR1 SGHVS and CDR2 FQNEAQ. This CDR3 has 14 amino acids. V lost 5 bases, J lost 4 bases, and 5 bases stayed unmatched. Written as DNA, the CDR3 is TGTGCCAGCAGCGTCACAGGGGGCAGAGAGACCCAGTACCCC. Protein: CASSVTGGRETQYP.

As to this clonotype: Given the absence of the conserved phenylalanine or tryptophan at the CDR3 end, a read error is likely. The DNA for the CDR3 is TGTGCCACGCTCGAGGACAGGTCCTCCTACGAGCAGTACTTA. Amino acids: CATLEDRSSYEQYL. V is TRBV6-1 and J is TRBJ2-7; TRBD1 matches at 7 bases. Per the germline V gene, CDR1 is MNHNS and CDR2 is SASEGT. This CDR3 has 14 amino acids. V lost 10 bases and J lost 0; bases outside the gene matches: 9.

As concerns this clonotype: The CDR3 ends on some other residue instead of the conserved phenylalanine or tryptophan, so this is likely a read error. Written as DNA, the CDR3 is TGTGACAGCAGCCGAGATAGCGGGAGGGACAACGAGCAGTACCTC. Translating gives CDSSRDSGRDNEQYL. This chain links TRBV4-2 with TRBJ2-7; 11 bases are shared with TRBD2. The CDR3 extends over 15 amino acids. In germline, CDR1 is LGHNA, CDR2 YNFKEQ.

A remark on this clonotype: A read error may produce the germline difference seen at one junction end. The rearrangement links TRBV6-1 to TRBJ2-5, with 8 bases aligning to TRBD1. The germline V gene has CDR1 MNHNS and CDR2 SASEGT. CDR3 length: 15 amino acids. As DNA, the CDR3 is TGTGCCAGCAGTGAAATATCAGGGGGCCGAGAGACCCAATACTTC. This sequence encodes CASSEISGGRETQYF.

Of note for this clonotype: Here the CDR3 omits its conserved ending phenylalanine or tryptophan, so a read error is the likely source. The V gene is TRBV28, the J gene TRBJ2-1; D unresolved. The CDR3 is made up of 12 amino acids. Germline CDR1 MDHEN, CDR2 SYDVKM. In nucleotides, the CDR3 is TGTGCCACCTCCTCATCTAGTCATGATCAGTTCTTA. The encoded protein is CATSSSSHDQFL.

This rearrangement joins TRBV6-1 to TRBJ2-7; D might be TRBD2 (5 bases). The length of the CDR3 is 12 residues. The V gene's germline CDR1 is MNHNS and CDR2 SASEGT. The CDR3 loop reads CASDMVDYEQYF. CDR3 in DNA: TGTGCTAGCGATATGGTAGACTACGAGCAGTACTTC.

A remark on this clonotype: One junction end disagrees with the germline gene, perhaps due to a read error. The rearrangement joins TRBV4-1 to TRBJ2-7; no firm D call. CDR1 and CDR2 from the germline V gene are MGHRA and YSYEKL. There are 14 residues in the CDR3. CDR3 DNA: TGCACCAGCAACCAATCAAACCAGATCTACGGGCACTACTTC. This sequence encodes CTSNQSNQIYGHYF.

Points on this clonotype: A much larger clone lies a single base off, so this may be a read error. This chain links TRBV9 with TRBJ2-1, with 8 positions matching TRBD1. The germline V gene encodes CDR1 SGDLS and CDR2 YYNGEE. The CDR3 length is 15 residues. In DNA form, the CDR3 reads TGTGCCAGCACCCGCGGGACAGGTGGTAGTGATGAGCTGTTCTTC. Translation gives CASTRGTGGSDELFF.

Remarks on this clonotype: This may be a read error, as it is one base from a much larger clone. J is TRBJ2-3 and V is TRBV7-2; no clear D. Per germline, CDR1 SGHTA and CDR2 FQGNSA. The CDR3 length is 15 residues. The V and J ends lost 7 bases and 2 bases respectively, with 16 bases between them. CDR3 bases: TGTGCCAGCAACTGGTTCGACGCCAACACAGATACGCAGTATTTT. This codes for CASNWFDANTDTQYF.